The T cell receptor beta chain described here comes from a study of T-cell reconstitution after alpha-beta-depleted transplantation in children. Unique molecular identifiers tagged the TCRbeta library. TCRdb re-called the PCR reads with MiXCR, one entry per CDR3 protein. The repertoire consists of about 72,000 distinct CDR3 sequences, with 6% to 8% occurring once and the leading ten covering around 2.5%. Germline values: CDR1 MNHNS, CDR2 SASEGT. The CDR3 has 16 residues. The V and J ends lost 10 bases and 1 base, in that order; junction bases with no gene match: 12. This clonotype was observed at least ten times.

The source was PBMCs from the stem cell graft donor, collected from the stem cell graft. The chain employs TRBV6-1 and TRBJ2-2; the match to TRBD2 covers 7 bases. This sequence was found in a human donor who donated a stem cell graft to a child with acute lymphoblastic leukemia. CDR3 sequence reads: CATTLVQRGNTGELFF. The CDR3 DNA is TGTGCCACTACCCTGGTACAGCGGGGGAACACCGGGGAGCTGTTTTTT.